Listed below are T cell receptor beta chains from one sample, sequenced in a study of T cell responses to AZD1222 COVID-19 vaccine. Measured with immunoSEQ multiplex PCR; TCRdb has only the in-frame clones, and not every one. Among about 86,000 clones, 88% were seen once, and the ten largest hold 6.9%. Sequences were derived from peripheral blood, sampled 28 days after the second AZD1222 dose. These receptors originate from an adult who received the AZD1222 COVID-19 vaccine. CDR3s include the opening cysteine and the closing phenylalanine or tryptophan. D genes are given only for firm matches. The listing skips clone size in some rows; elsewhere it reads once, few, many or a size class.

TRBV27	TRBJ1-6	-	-	TGTGCCAGCAGTTTATCCACCCGGCAGGGCGGTTTTTCACCCCTCCACTTT	CASSLSTRQGGFSPLHF
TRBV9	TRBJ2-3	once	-	TGTGCCAGCAGCCTAGGGGGGTACACAGATACGCAGTATTTT	CASSLGGYTDTQYF
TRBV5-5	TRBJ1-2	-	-	TGTGCCAGCAGCCCCGGGGCGGCTCTCTATGGCTACACCTTC	CASSPGAALYGYTF
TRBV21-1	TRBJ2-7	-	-	TGTGCCAGCAGCAAGGGGGACAGGGGCCACGAGCAGTACTTC	CASSKGDRGHEQYF
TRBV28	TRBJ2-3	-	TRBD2	TGTGCCAGCAGTCCCCTGCGGGAGGGCCCAAGCACAGATACGCAGTATTTT	CASSPLREGPSTDTQYF
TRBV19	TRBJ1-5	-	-	TGTGCCAGTAGTCCGGGGCTACAGCCCCAGCATTTT	CASSPGLQPQHF
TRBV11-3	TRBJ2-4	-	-	TGTGCCAGCAGCCCCGGGGTTTGGGGGAAGGGGAAAAACATTCAGTACTTC	CASSPGVWGKGKNIQYF
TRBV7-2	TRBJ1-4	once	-	TGTGCCAGCAGCCCCCAGGTCGGGGGAAGTGAAAAACTGTTTTTT	CASSPQVGGSEKLFF
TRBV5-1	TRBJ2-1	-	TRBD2	TGCGCCAGCAGCTTACCCAGCGGGAGGGTGACCAATGAGCAGTTCTTC	CASSLPSGRVTNEQFF
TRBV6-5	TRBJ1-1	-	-	TGTGCCAGCAGTTACTCGCGGGACCTCAACACTGAAGCTTTCTTT	CASSYSRDLNTEAFF
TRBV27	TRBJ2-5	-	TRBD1	TGTGCCAGCAGTAGGACAGGGTATGAGACCCAGTACTTC	CASSRTGYETQYF
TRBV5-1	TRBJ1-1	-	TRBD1	TGCGCCAGCAGCTTAAGGACAGGGTGGGAGACTGAAGCTTTCTTT	CASSLRTGWETEAFF
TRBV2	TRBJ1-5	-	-	TGTGCCAGCAGCGGTGGGGGCTGGAGGAGTCAGCCCCAGCATTTT	CASSGGGWRSQPQHF
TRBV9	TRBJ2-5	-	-	TGTGCCAGCAGCCTTACGGGGAGGGAGACCCAGTACTTC	CASSLTGRETQYF
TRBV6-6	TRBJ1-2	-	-	TGTGCCAGCAGTAAACATCCGACACTTAACTATGGCTACACCTTC	CASSKHPTLNYGYTF
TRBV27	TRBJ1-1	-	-	TGTGCCAGCAGTACCCTTGGGCGCTGGACTGAAGCTTTCTTT	CASSTLGRWTEAFF
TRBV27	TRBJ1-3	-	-	TGTGCCAGCAGTTTATCGGGGATCTCTGGAAACACCATATATTTT	CASSLSGISGNTIYF
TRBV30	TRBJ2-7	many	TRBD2	TGTGCCTGGGGGACTAGCGGGATCTCCTACGAGCAGTACTTC	CAWGTSGISYEQYF
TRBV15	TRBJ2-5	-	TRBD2	TGTGCCACCAGCAGAGATAGTCGGGGGGGAGAGACCCAGTACTTC	CATSRDSRGGETQYF
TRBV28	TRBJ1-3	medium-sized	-	TGTGCCAGCAGTAAACAGGGCTTTGGAAACACCATATATTTT	CASSKQGFGNTIYF
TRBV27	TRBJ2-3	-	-	TGTGCCAGCAGCCGCGGGACACTTAGCACAGATACGCAGTATTTT	CASSRGTLSTDTQYF
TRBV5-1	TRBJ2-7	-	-	TGCGCCAGCAGCTTGACAGTTACCTACGAGCAGTACTTC	CASSLTVTYEQYF